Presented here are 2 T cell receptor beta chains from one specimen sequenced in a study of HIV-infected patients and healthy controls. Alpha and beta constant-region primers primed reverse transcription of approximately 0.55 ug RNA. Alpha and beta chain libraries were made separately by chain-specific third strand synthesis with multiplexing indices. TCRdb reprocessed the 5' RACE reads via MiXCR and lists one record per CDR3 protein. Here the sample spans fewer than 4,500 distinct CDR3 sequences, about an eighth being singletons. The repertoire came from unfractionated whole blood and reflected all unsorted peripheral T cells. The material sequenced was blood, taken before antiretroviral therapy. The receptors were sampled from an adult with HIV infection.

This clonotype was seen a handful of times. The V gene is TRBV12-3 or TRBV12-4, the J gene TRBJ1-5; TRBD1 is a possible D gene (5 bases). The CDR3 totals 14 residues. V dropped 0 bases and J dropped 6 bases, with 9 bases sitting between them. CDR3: CASSLAAGPQPQHF. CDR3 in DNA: TGTGCCAGCAGTTTAGCGGCAGGGCCTCAGCCCCAGCATTTT.

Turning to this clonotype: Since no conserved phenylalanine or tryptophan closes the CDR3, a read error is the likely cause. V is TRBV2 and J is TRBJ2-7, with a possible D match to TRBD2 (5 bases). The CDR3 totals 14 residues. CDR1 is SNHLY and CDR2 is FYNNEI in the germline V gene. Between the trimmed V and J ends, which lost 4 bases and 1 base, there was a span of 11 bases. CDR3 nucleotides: TGTGCCAGCAGTGCATCTAGCAGTTCCTACGAGCAGTACTCC. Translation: CASSASSSSYEQYS.